Given below is one TCR beta chain in context. The method was immunoSEQ multiplex PCR; TCRdb's version includes in-frame clones alone and lacks a portion of them. The sample holds some 73,000 clones, 86% seen once. This record belongs to a study of blood T cell repertoires in COVID-19. CDR1 KGHSH and CDR2 LQKENI come from the germline V gene. The V and J ends lost 3 bases and 5 bases respectively, with 17 bases between them. The CDR3 sequence is 15 residues long. The receptor's source is a man older than 75 with COVID-19, enrolled during active disease. The rearrangement joins TRBV18 to TRBJ2-7; tentatively, D is TRBD1 (6 bases). The sequenced material came from peripheral blood. This chain's CDR3 is CASSPQGGTGNEQYF. The CDR3 coding sequence is TGTGCCAGCTCACCCCAAGGGGGAACTGGGAACGAGCAGTACTTC.